The clone carrying this T cell receptor beta chain appeared many times. Its antigen is still unknown. Priming with a constant-region primer yielded TCR beta cDNA from about 450 ng total RNA. Investigators got TCR beta libraries out of three nested multiplex PCR rounds, done with slightly modified ARM-PCR. TCRdb used MiXCR to reprocess the multiplex PCR reads, holding one entry per CDR3 protein. This sample has around 99,000 distinct CDR3 sequences, with about 70% found just once. Between about 17 and 34 mg of unsorted bulk tissue served as the source from which RNA and DNA were co-extracted. Donors underwent surgery for histopathologically diagnosed primary liver carcinoma. HBV chronically infected the treatment-naive patients. These data come from a study of tumor-infiltrating lymphocytes in primary liver carcinoma. Broader study findings: Tumor-adjacent and tumor-blood pairs showed less overlap than tumor region pairs.

This sequence originates from a man aged 40-55 years with primary liver carcinoma and hepatitis B virus infection. The specimen was tumor-adjacent normal liver tissue.

CDR3 bases: TGTGCCAGCGCCTTGGCAGATACGCAGTATTTT. Its translation is CASALADTQYF. V usage is TRBV2 and J usage is TRBJ2-3; D not certain. The CDR3 loop spans 11 amino acids. Per germline, CDR1 SNHLY and CDR2 FYNNEI. V lost 8 bases, J lost 4 bases, and 7 bases lay in between.